These 21 T cell receptor beta chains were sequenced from one sample in a study of T cells after yellow fever vaccination. TCRdb processed the 5' RACE reads anew with MiXCR; each CDR3 protein has one entry. The table has about 170,000 distinct CDR3 sequences, 8% to 13% seen once; the top ten hold 35% to 40%. Sequencing was performed on CD8+ T cells sorted from PBMCs, taken 15 days after the yellow fever booster vaccination. The source is a man in his late teens or twenties who received the YFV17D yellow fever vaccine.

The chain employs TRBV4-2 and TRBJ2-5; D not resolved. CDR1 and CDR2 from the germline V gene are LGHNA and YNFKEQ. Trimming left V 5 bases short and J 6 bases short, with 13 bases between. The CDR3 sequence is 13 residues long. CDR3 sequence: CASSSVLSKTQYF. The CDR3 DNA is TGTGCCAGCAGCTCGGTCCTGTCAAAGACCCAGTACTTC.

This clonotype was observed at least ten times. The J gene is TRBJ1-6, the V gene TRBV4-2; no definite D call. CDR1 and CDR2 (germline): LGHNA, YNFKEQ. V lost 0 bases to trimming and J lost 6 bases, with 6 bases between them. CDR3 length: 14 amino acids. The CDR3 DNA reads TGTGCCAGCAGCCAAGACGTCTTTAATTCACCCCTCCACTTT. Translated, it gives CASSQDVFNSPLHF.

This clonotype was counted a few times. This chain joins TRBV25-1 and TRBJ1-1; D not certain. Germline loops: CDR1 MGHDK, CDR2 SYGVNS. This CDR3 spans 17 amino acids. Trimming left V 2 bases short and J 1 base short, with 17 bases between. The CDR3 nucleotides are TGTGCCAGCAGTGAAGGGTACGGGGATGTGAGGAACACTGAAGCTTTCTTT. This gives the protein CASSEGYGDVRNTEAFF.

This clonotype was observed a handful of times. The chain recombines TRBV30 with TRBJ2-7, with TRBD2 matching over 7 bases. The CDR3 runs to 12 residues. The germline V gene has CDR1 GTSNPN and CDR2 SVGIG (reference sequence). J lost 2 bases, V lost 4 bases, and 2 bases had no gene match. CDR3 in amino acids: CAWTGTTYEQYF. CDR3 bases: TGTGCCTGGACAGGGACTACCTACGAGCAGTACTTC. The full variable domain, its missing parts supplied by reference TRBV30 and TRBJ2-7, is SQTIHQWPATLVQPVGSPLSLECTVEGTSNPNLYWYRQAAGRGLQLLFYSVGIGQISSEVPQNLSASRPQDRQFILSSKKLLLSDSGFYLCAWTGTTYEQYFGPGTRLTVT.

This sequence joins TRBV7-9 and TRBJ1-5; D call uncertain. Germline loops: CDR1 SEHNR, CDR2 FQNEAQ (reference sequence). This CDR3 has 12 amino acids. Trimming took off 4 bases at V and 10 bases at J, with 11 bases between the two ends. Here the CDR3 reads CASSSGGLPQHF. Here the CDR3 DNA reads TGTGCCAGCAGCTCCGGCGGACTCCCCCAGCATTTT.

This sequence joins TRBV12-2 and TRBJ2-7; the table names TRBD2, a call not compared with the DNA. TRBV12-2 is an annotated pseudogene. The CDR3 spans 16 residues. The DNA for the CDR3 is TGTGCAAGTCGCCCAGCAACACTAGCGGGGGACTACGAGCAGTACGTC. As protein: CASRPATLAGDYEQYV.

The chain has TRBV5-1 and TRBJ2-7; D is unresolved. Germline-derived CDR1 and CDR2 are SGHRS and YFSETQ. This CDR3 has 13 amino acids. V dropped 4 bases and J dropped 3 bases, with 11 bases sitting between them. Here the CDR3 reads CASSPSLCYEQYV. In nucleotides, the CDR3 is TGCGCCAGCAGCCCCAGTTTGTGCTACGAGCAGTACGTC.

This clonotype has just a few counts. The gene calls are TRBV4-3 and TRBJ1-5, with D unclear. The CDR3 is 14 amino acids. CDR1 is LGHNA and CDR2 is YSLEER in the germline V gene. V was pared by 5 bases and J by 4 bases, with 12 bases between. The CDR3 sequence is CASSTYDGNQPQHF. As DNA, the CDR3 is TGCGCCAGCAGCACTTACGACGGTAATCAGCCCCAGCATTTT.

This clonotype was observed a few times. One end of the junction fails to match germline, which may point to a read error. This rearrangement joins TRBV7-7 to TRBJ2-2, with D tentatively TRBD1 (7 bases). Germline loops: CDR1 SSHAT, CDR2 FNYEAQ (reference sequence). CDR3 length: 15 residues. CDR3 in DNA: TGTGCTAGCAGCTATGGAGGGGGCGGGACCGGGGAGCTGTTTTTT. Its protein product is CASSYGGGGTGELFF.

This rearrangement joins TRBV9 to TRBJ2-5, with 8 bases fitting TRBD1. V gave up 4 bases and J gave up 4 bases; unmatched junction bases: 12. The CDR3 contains 16 residues. The V gene's germline CDR1 is SGDLS and CDR2 YYNGEE. The CDR3: CASSPAGTGIGETQYF. Here the CDR3 DNA reads TGTGCCAGCAGCCCGGCCGGGACAGGAATAGGAGAGACCCAGTACTTC.

The chain recombines TRBV12-3 or TRBV12-4 with TRBJ2-7, with a possible D match to TRBD1 (5 bases). CDR3 length: 14 amino acids. V was shortened by 2 bases and J by 6 bases, with 14 bases between the two germline ends. CDR3 sequence reads: CASSLRYRGSEQYF. The CDR3 DNA sequence: TGTGCCAGCAGTTTACGTTATAGGGGATCCGAGCAGTACTTC.

The V call is TRBV7-2, the J call TRBJ1-2, with no clear D. Deletions cut 0 bases from V and 1 base from J, with 6 bases between. Germline values: CDR1 SGHTA, CDR2 FQGNSA. The CDR3 is made up of 14 amino acids. The CDR3 sequence is CASSLAGHNYGYTF. In nucleotides, the CDR3 is TGTGCCAGCAGCTTAGCTGGCCATAACTATGGCTACACCTTC.

This clonotype came up many times. The chain has TRBV9 and TRBJ2-5; weak D call: TRBD1 (6 bases). Germline values: CDR1 SGDLS, CDR2 YYNGEE. The ends were cut back, 3 bases at V and 3 bases at J, with 12 bases in the middle. The CDR3 loop spans 14 amino acids. CDR3 bases: TGTGCCAGCAGCGCCGCAGGGGTAGAAGAGACCCAGTACTTC. Its translation: CASSAAGVEETQYF.

The CDR3 loop reads CASSLRTGARGTGELFF. The CDR3 DNA reads as TGTGCCAGCAGCCTAAGAACAGGGGCAAGGGGCACCGGGGAGCTGTTTTTT. The V gene is TRBV7-8, the J gene TRBJ2-2, with TRBD1 matching over 7 bases. Germline V lookup: CDR1 SGHVS, CDR2 FQNEAQ. The junction had 13 bases not matched to a gene; V was cut back by 5 bases and J by 4 bases. The CDR3 is made up of 17 amino acids.

The chain has TRBV20-1 and TRBJ1-2; no clear D gene. There are 13 residues in the CDR3. Germline CDR1 and CDR2: DFQATT and SNEGSKA (reference sequence). Trimming left V 3 bases short and J 3 bases short, with 11 bases between. CDR3 nucleotides: TGCAGTGCTAGTGCAACCAGTCACTATGGCTACACCTTC. This gives the protein CSASATSHYGYTF.

The V call is TRBV5-1, the J call TRBJ2-1, with 9 bases fitting TRBD1. The germline gives CDR1 SGHRS, CDR2 YFSETQ. Trimming cost V 1 base and J 1 base; bases outside gene matches: 3. The CDR3 covers 16 residues. The CDR3 here is CASSLSDRGSYNEQFF. The CDR3 DNA reads TGCGCCAGCAGCTTGAGCGACAGGGGGTCCTACAATGAGCAGTTCTTC.

V is TRBV15 and J is TRBJ2-5, with D perhaps TRBD2 (6 bases). CDR1 LNHNV and CDR2 YYDKDF come from the germline V gene (reference sequence). The V end was cut by 8 bases, the J end by 5 bases, with 9 bases between. The CDR3 totals 11 residues. The CDR3 reads CATARGETQYF. CDR3 in DNA: TGTGCCACCGCCCGGGGGGAGACCCAGTACTTC.

About this clonotype: The junction departs from the called germline gene at one end, perhaps through a read error. The rearrangement links TRBV6-5 to TRBJ1-6, with 7 bases aligning to TRBD1. CDR3 length: 12 amino acids. Germline V lookup: CDR1 MNHEY, CDR2 SVGAGI. The chain's CDR3 is CGAGGYNSPLHF. CDR3 sequence (DNA): TGCGGGGCAGGGGGATATAATTCACCCCTCCACTTT.

The genes are TRBV20-1 and TRBJ1-2; 9 positions match TRBD1. V shed 5 bases, J shed 5 bases, and the junction held 9 bases outside the gene matches. The CDR3 is 14 amino acids. In germline, CDR1 is DFQATT, CDR2 SNEGSKA (reference sequence). CDR3 loop: CSAAGTGLKYGYTF. In DNA, the CDR3 is TGCAGTGCTGCCGGGACAGGGTTAAAATATGGCTACACCTTC.

V usage is TRBV5-1 and J usage is TRBJ2-5; possibly TRBD1 for D (5 bases). The CDR3 runs to 13 residues. The ends were cut back, 5 bases at V and 1 base at J, with 9 bases in the middle. Looked up from germline, CDR1 is SGHRS and CDR2 is YFSETQ. CDR3 region: CASRPDSQETQYF. For the CDR3, the DNA is TGCGCCAGCAGACCCGACAGCCAAGAGACCCAGTACTTC. The variable domain in full, with the rest retrieved from reference TRBV5-1 and TRBJ2-5, is KAGVTQTPRYLIKTRGQQVTLSCSPISGHRSVSWYQQTPGQGLQFLFEYFSETQRNKGNFPGRFSGRQFSNSRSEMNVSTLELGDSALYLCASRPDSQETQYFGPGTRLLVL.

This clonotype was seen a handful of times. The genes are TRBV4-3 and TRBJ2-2; 11 nucleotides match TRBD2. CDR1 is LGHNA and CDR2 is YSLEER in the germline V gene. This CDR3 has 22 amino acids. Trimming cost V 3 bases and J 0 bases; bases outside gene matches: 18. This CDR3 is CASSQDFLRPSGGTTNTGELFF. The CDR3 nucleotides are TGCGCCAGCAGCCAGGACTTCCTCCGGCCTAGCGGGGGGACCACGAACACCGGGGAGCTGTTTTTT.